This TCR beta chain originates from a study of blood T cells in healthy people across ages. Trimming took 5 bases from V and 3 from J, leaving 17 bases between them. This CDR3 comprises 15 residues. Germline CDR1 reads SEHNR; CDR2 reads FQNEAQ (reference sequence). For the second PCR, which ran for about 7 to 11 cycles, a sample-barcoded 5' primer and a J-beta primer mix were used. Researchers report that a template-switch adaptor with 12 random nucleotides tagged each cDNA molecule. One entry per CDR3 protein results from TCRdb running MiXCR on the 5' RACE reads. The sample shows 750,000 to 950,000 distinct CDR3 sequences, around 25% of them seen only once. These data are also associated with another study on T cells of mothers and their children.

Specimen: blood. The chain has TRBV7-9 and TRBJ2-7, with D maybe TRBD2 (6 bases). The origin of this receptor is a boy younger than 18 in good health. The CDR3 region is CASSPPGRGGYEQYF. For the CDR3, the DNA is TGTGCCAGCAGCCCCCCGGGTCGGGGAGGCTACGAGCAGTACTTC.